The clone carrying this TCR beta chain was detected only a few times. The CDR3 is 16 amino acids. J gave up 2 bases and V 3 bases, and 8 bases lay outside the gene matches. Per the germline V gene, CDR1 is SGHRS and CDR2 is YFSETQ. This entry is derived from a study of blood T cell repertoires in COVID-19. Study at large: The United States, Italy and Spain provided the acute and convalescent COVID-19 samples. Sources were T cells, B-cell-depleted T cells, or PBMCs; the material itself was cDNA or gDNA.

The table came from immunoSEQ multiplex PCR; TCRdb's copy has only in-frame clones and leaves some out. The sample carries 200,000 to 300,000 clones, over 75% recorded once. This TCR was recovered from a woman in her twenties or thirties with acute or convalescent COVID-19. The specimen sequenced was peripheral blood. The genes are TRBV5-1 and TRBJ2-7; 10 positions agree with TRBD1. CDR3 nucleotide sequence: TGCGCCAGCAGCTCGCCGGGACAGGGGAGCCCCTACGAGCAGTACTTC. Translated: CASSSPGQGSPYEQYF. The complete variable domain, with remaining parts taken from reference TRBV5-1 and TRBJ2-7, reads KAGVTQTPRYLIKTRGQQVTLSCSPISGHRSVSWYQQTPGQGLQFLFEYFSETQRNKGNFPGRFSGRQFSNSRSEMNVSTLELGDSALYLCASSSPGQGSPYEQYFGPGTRLTVT.